The rows below give T cell receptor beta chains drawn from one sample of a study of cytomegalovirus exposure and HLA in healthy donors. Repertoires were generated with immunoSEQ multiplex PCR, while TCRdb's copy carries only in-frame clones and drops some. The repertoire includes 50,000 to 65,000 clones, around 96% of them detected once, and approximately 1% sits in the top ten. Sequenced material: PBMCs. These receptors all come from a woman aged 18-30 years in good health and CMV-seronegative. The CDR3 runs from the conserved cysteine through the conserved F or W. The D gene is left open where the match is weak. Clone size, where shown, is once, few, many, or a class for clones that have expanded.

d_gene | j_gene | abundance | v_gene | CDR3nt | CDR3aa
. | TRBJ2-7 | . | TRBV29-1 | TGCAGCGTTGGAAACTCACGGTTGCGAGTCTACGAGCAGTACTTC | CSVGNSRLRVYEQYF
TRBD2 | TRBJ2-1 | . | TRBV11-2 | TGTGCCAGCAGCTTACTTAGCGGGGGGGCCGGTGAGCAGTTCTTC | CASSLLSGGAGEQFF
. | TRBJ1-5 | . | TRBV28 | TGTGCCAGCACAAGTTTGGACACAGCGATCTATCAGCCCCAGCATTTT | CASTSLDTAIYQPQHF
TRBD2 | TRBJ2-5 | . | TRBV29-1 | TGCAGCGCCGGCGGGGGGTACCAAGAGACCCAGTACTTC | CSAGGGYQETQYF
TRBD1 | TRBJ2-7 | . | TRBV6-5 | TGTGCCAGCAGGAAAGGGACAGGGGGGACCTACGAGCAGTACTTC | CASRKGTGGTYEQYF
TRBD1 | TRBJ2-2 | few | TRBV5-1 | TGCGCCAGCAGCTACAGGGGGCCGTCCGGGGAGCTGTTTTTT | CASSYRGPSGELFF
. | TRBJ2-1 | . | TRBV11-2 | TGTGCAGTCAGGAAAAGCTCCTACAATGAGCAGTTCTTC | CAVRKSSYNEQFF
TRBD2 | TRBJ2-1 | . | TRBV7-9 | TGTGCCAGCAGCCAGCCCGCTAGCGGGCACAGCTCCTACAATGAGCAGTTCTTC | CASSQPASGHSSYNEQFF
. | TRBJ2-1 | . | TRBV6-1 | TGTGCCAGCAGTGAAGGTGCGGTGGCGGTGGGGCAGTTCTTC | CASSEGAVAVGQFF
. | TRBJ1-2 | . | TRBV5-8 | TGTGCCAGCAGCTTGGTCGGACTCCCTCTCCCGAAAGGCTACACCTTC | CASSLVGLPLPKGYTF
. | TRBJ1-1 | . | TRBV27 | TGTGCCAGCAGTTTGGGCCCCGCGGGAACTGAAGCTTTCTTT | CASSLGPAGTEAFF
. | TRBJ2-7 | . | TRBV30 | TGTGCCTGGAGTGTGCGCTACGAGCAGTACTTC | CAWSVRYEQYF
TRBD1 | TRBJ1-5 | once | TRBV18 | TGTGCCAGCTCACCGGGACAGGGTGGACAGCCCCAGCATTTT | CASSPGQGGQPQHF
. | TRBJ2-3 | . | TRBV7-3 | TGTGCCAGCAGCTTATCTAGCACAGATACGCAGTATTTT | CASSLSSTDTQYF
TRBD1 | TRBJ1-1 | . | TRBV4-2 | TGTGCCAGCAGCCAAGCAACAGGGGACACTGAAGCTTTCTTT | CASSQATGDTEAFF
. | TRBJ1-1 | . | TRBV7-9 | TGTGCCAGCAGCTTGCAGGGGACCTCTCTTAAGAACACTGAAGCTTTCTTT | CASSLQGTSLKNTEAFF
TRBD2 | TRBJ2-2 | . | TRBV11-2 | TGTGCCAGCAGCGGCAGCGGGAGAGACACCGGGGAGCTGTTTTTT | CASSGSGRDTGELFF
. | TRBJ1-2 | . | TRBV10-2 | TGCGCCAGCAGTGAGTCTGGGGCAGGGATTGGCTACACCTTC | CASSESGAGIGYTF
. | TRBJ1-2 | . | TRBV7-3 | TGTGCCAGCAGCCCCGGCAATAGGGAGGGCTACACCTTC | CASSPGNREGYTF
TRBD1 | TRBJ2-7 | . | TRBV28 | TGTGCCAGCACAGGGGGTCTCGGCGAGCAGTACTTC | CASTGGLGEQYF
. | TRBJ1-2 | . | TRBV28 | TGTGCCAGCAGTTTAGGCGGGTTCTATGGCTACACCTTC | CASSLGGFYGYTF
. | TRBJ1-3 | . | TRBV7-2 | TGTGCCAGCAGCCTCCAACAGGGAGCCTCTGGAAACACCATATATTTT | CASSLQQGASGNTIYF
TRBD1 | TRBJ1-1 | . | TRBV4-3 | TGCGCCAGCAGCCAAGACCTTCCACCAGGGGGGACTGAAGCTTTCTTT | CASSQDLPPGGTEAFF
. | TRBJ2-5 | . | TRBV28 | TGTGCCAGCAGTTTGGCAGGGGTAGCAGAGACCCAGTACTTC | CASSLAGVAETQYF
TRBD1 | TRBJ2-3 | . | TRBV5-1 | TGCGCCAGCAGCTTGGGGACAGGGAGATGGGCGCAGTATTTT | CASSLGTGRWAQYF
TRBD2 | TRBJ2-7 | . | TRBV4-3 | TGCGCCAGCAGCCAAGATGGGGGAGGGCCCCTTCTCGAGCAGTACTTC | CASSQDGGGPLLEQYF
TRBD2 | TRBJ2-7 | once | TRBV11-2 | TGTGCCAGCAGCTTAGGGGTTGGAGCGGGAGAACCCTACGAGCAGTACTTC | CASSLGVGAGEPYEQYF
. | TRBJ1-1 | . | TRBV28 | TGTGCCAGCAGTTCCCCCATGAACACTGAAGCTTTCTTT | CASSSPMNTEAFF
. | TRBJ2-1 | . | TRBV29-1 | TGCAGCGTTGTAGGCAGTGGGGCCCACAATGAGCAGTTCTTC | CSVVGSGAHNEQFF
. | TRBJ2-1 | . | TRBV19 | TGTGCCAGTACCCACATCGGACAAGGGGGAGGCGGGAGTGGCTACAATGAGCAGTTCTTC | CASTHIGQGGGGSGYNEQFF
TRBD2 | TRBJ2-1 | . | TRBV13 | TGTGCCAGCAGCTTCCGGGGGGATGAGCAGTTCTTC | CASSFRGDEQFF
. | TRBJ1-3 | once | TRBV9 | TGTGCCAGCAGCGTAGTCTCAGGGGCTGGAAACACCATATATTTT | CASSVVSGAGNTIYF
. | TRBJ2-7 | . | TRBV27 | TGTGCCAGCAGTTTTCGGCACGTTGGGGCTAGCGTATCCTACGAGCAGTACTTC | CASSFRHVGASVSYEQYF
. | TRBJ2-3 | . | TRBV28 | TGTGCCAGCAGCCGCTACTCTTGGTCCCACCACGATACGCAGTATTTT | CASSRYSWSHHDTQYF
. | TRBJ1-1 | . | TRBV9 | TGTGCCAGCAGCCAAGGGGTTAACACTGAAGCTTTCTTT | CASSQGVNTEAFF